This note documents a single TCR beta chain sequence. Antigen specificity is unknown. The data were obtained in a study of shared clonotypes between healthy human individuals. Broader study findings: Tissue TCR repertoires likely differ from these blood-only repertoires.

Trimming stripped 2 bases from V and 1 base from J, with 15 bases between. Germline CDR1 reads MNHNY; CDR2 reads SVGAGI (reference sequence). This CDR3 is 16 amino acids long. Sequencing was performed with immunoSEQ multiplex PCR; in TCRdb, only in-frame clones are kept and a portion is missing. The sample has around 2.1 million clones, roughly 95% seen once. The material sequenced was naive CD4+ T cells sorted from blood. Subset here: CD45RA+ positively selected. The origin of this receptor is a man between 18 and 35 years old in good health. The chain joins TRBV6-6 to TRBJ2-7; D call uncertain. CDR3: CASSYDFGVGSYEQYF. DNA of the CDR3: TGTGCCAGCAGTTACGACTTTGGGGTTGGATCCTACGAGCAGTACTTC.